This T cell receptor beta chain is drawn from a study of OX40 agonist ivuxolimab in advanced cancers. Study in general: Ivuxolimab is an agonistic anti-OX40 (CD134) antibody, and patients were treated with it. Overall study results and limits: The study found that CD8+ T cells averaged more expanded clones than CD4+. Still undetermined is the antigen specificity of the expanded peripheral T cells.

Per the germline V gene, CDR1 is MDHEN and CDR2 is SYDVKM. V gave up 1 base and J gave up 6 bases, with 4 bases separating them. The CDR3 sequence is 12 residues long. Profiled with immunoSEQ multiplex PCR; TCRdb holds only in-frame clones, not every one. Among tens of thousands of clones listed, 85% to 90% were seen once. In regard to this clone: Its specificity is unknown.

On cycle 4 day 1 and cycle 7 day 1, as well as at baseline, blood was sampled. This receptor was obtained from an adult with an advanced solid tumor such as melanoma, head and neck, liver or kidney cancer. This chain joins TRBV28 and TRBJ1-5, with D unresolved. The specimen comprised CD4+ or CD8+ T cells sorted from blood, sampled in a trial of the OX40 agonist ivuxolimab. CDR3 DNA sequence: TGTGCCAGCAGTTTATTCTCTCAGCCCCAGCATTTT. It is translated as CASSLFSQPQHF.